This T cell receptor (beta chain) was captured by sequencing in a study of shared clonotypes between healthy human individuals. Findings and limits, study-wide: Clonotype sharing among donors likely depends on sequencing depth. Generation probabilities of non-shared clonotypes were lower (relative to those shared by all four donors).

This was a deep-level run. Method: immunoSEQ multiplex PCR; TCRdb's copy keeps in-frame clones and lacks some. The data hold around 2.5 million clones, with roughly 93% observed a single time. Comments on this clone: Its matching antigen is unknown.

Per germline, CDR1 MNHNY and CDR2 SVGAGI (reference sequence). Trimming left V 8 bases short and J 8 bases short, with 22 bases between. The CDR3 has 15 amino acids. Donors included only healthy HIV-negative adults lacking recent acute infections or vaccinations. This sequence originates from a young man in good health. Some clones in this sample may be carry-over from other donors' samples. Sequencing used naive CD4+ T cells from PBMCs. Subset defined: CD45RA+ positively selected. V is TRBV6-6 and J is TRBJ2-1, with D maybe TRBD1 (8 bases). The CDR3 bases are TGTGCCAGCCACCCAGGGGGCTCAGGGGGGGATGAGCAGTTCTTC. Its translation: CASHPGGSGGDEQFF.